This T cell receptor (beta chain) was captured in a study of regulatory T cells in long-lasting Graves disease. Trimming stripped 5 bases from V and 6 bases from J, with 22 bases between. The CDR3 spans 16 residues. Germline V gives CDR1 SGHTA, CDR2 FQGNSA. Time point: newly diagnosed GD, antithyroid drugs for less than 3 months. Scientists built the TCR library using RNA that was extracted from PBMCs. With iRepertoire HTBI primers and Arm-PCR of CDR3 regions, TCR beta libraries were built. TCRdb reprocessed the multiplex PCR reads via MiXCR and lists one record per CDR3 protein. The table includes about 400,000 distinct CDR3 sequences, about 15% detected once. This clonotype has at least ten counts. These data also formed part of another study, on T cells in Graves' hyperthyroidism and ophthalmopathy.

The source of this sequence is a woman in her forties with Graves disease. Sequenced material: peripheral blood mononuclear cells (PBMCs), taken at new diagnosis, from a patient treated with antithyroid drugs. The genes are TRBV7-2 and TRBJ1-1, with a tentative D call TRBD1 (6 bases). As DNA, the CDR3 is TGTGCCAGCAGCCCGGACAGCTATCGGCCGAGCGCTGAAGCTTTCTTT. Translated: CASSPDSYRPSAEAFF.